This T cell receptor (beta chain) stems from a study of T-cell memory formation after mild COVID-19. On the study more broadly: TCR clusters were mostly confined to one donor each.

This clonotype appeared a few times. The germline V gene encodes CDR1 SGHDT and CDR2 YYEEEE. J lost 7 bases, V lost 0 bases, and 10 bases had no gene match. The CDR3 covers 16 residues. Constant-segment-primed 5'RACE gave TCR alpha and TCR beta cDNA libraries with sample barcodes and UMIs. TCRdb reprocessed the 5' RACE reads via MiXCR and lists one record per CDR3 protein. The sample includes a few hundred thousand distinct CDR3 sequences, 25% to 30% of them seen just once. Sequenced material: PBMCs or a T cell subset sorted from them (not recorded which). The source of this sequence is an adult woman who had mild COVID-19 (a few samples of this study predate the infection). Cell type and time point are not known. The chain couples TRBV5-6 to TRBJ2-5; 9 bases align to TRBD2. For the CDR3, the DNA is TGTGCCAGCAGCTTGGTGGCGGGAGGGCCTTCGGGGACCCAGTACTTC. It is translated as CASSLVAGGPSGTQYF.